This TCR beta chain was sequenced for a study of CD4 and CD8 cells across lung adenocarcinoma regions. The CDR3 spans 13 residues. V dropped 5 bases and J dropped 11 bases, with 18 bases sitting between them. In germline, CDR1 is SGHTA, CDR2 FQGNSA. Donors had localized lung adenocarcinoma, a non-small cell lung cancer. TCRdb called the PCR reads again in MiXCR, with one record for every CDR3 protein. This sample yields around 4,000 distinct CDR3 sequences, of which 55% to 75% are seen a single time; 15% to 20% belongs to the top ten. Specimen: CD4+ T cells from the center of a lung tumor. The chain combines TRBV7-2 with TRBJ1-1, with no clear D. This TCR came from a male donor with lung adenocarcinoma. The CD4 and CD8 labels of this study may be unreliable. Here the CDR3 reads CASSLRREGPAFF. DNA of the CDR3: TGTGCCAGCAGCCTCCGACGGGAAGGCCCGGCTTTCTTT.